The entry below describes one T cell receptor beta chain. There is no known antigen for this receptor. It has no much larger one-base neighbor in the sample; base qualities were not kept. The CDR3, cysteine through phenylalanine, is 16 amino acids long. The only DNA kept is the CDR3, 48 bases in frame from the first base. CDR1 and CDR2 (SGHNT, YYREEE) derive from the germline V gene (reference sequence). A distance of 14 bases separates the germline ends of V and J, which lose 1 base and 2 bases respectively. The data are from a study of T cell responses to AZD1222 COVID-19 vaccine (dated by TCRdb to about 2021). With regard to the full study: AZD1222 recipients whose second dose came at about 4 weeks and those whose second dose came at about 12 weeks were combined into one group, since spike-specific TCR depth and breadth did not differ between the two schedules. TCR sequencing was performed for 230 to 250 trial participants, of whom about 200 were given two doses of AZD1222 and approximately 25 were given two doses of MenACWY control vaccine. Enrollment into the trials was organized by age into subgroups of 18-55, 56-69 and 70-plus years, and those subgroups contained about 160, 30 and 59 TCR-sequenced participants, respectively. Summary of the overall study and its limitations: Reportedly, close to half of the unique spike-specific TCRs recognized epitopes lying outside the regions that are mutated in the B.1.351 and B.1.1.7 variants. Participants were mostly white British and included more females than males, and it was suggested by the authors that clonal diversity may have been underestimated. Only six AZD1222 recipients were SARS-CoV-2 seropositive at baseline, limiting conclusions about previously exposed vaccinees. Because no samples from the day 14 peak response were available, repertoires could be characterized only after the peak T cell response. CD4 TCRs associated with the vaccine covered the entire spike protein, and the dominant responses were in regions 160-218 and 743-854. After two AZD1222 doses, both the breadth and the depth of spike-specific TCRs were significantly higher than at day 0 and than in MenACWY recipients. In the small 56-69-year group, the increase in depth fell short of significance, most likely because of low power.

The sample's time point label is to be understood as: baseline before first vaccination. Samples from vaccinated people were obtained from the UK trials COV001 and COV002, which included a single-blind randomized controlled phase 2/3 trial of AZD1222 (ChAdOx1 nCoV-19) in healthy adults. For TCRbeta chain sequencing, PBMC samples were collected from trial participants at day 0 and at day 28 after the second dose. The CDR3 regions of human TCRbeta chains were subjected to immunosequencing. The authors processed their data as follows. TCRs in the repertoires were compared against a reference library of SARS-CoV-2-specific TCRs that had been generated with the MIRA antigen-specificity platform. Breadth meant the fraction of unique TCRs that were SARS-CoV-2-associated, whereas depth meant the fraction of total T cells that were SARS-CoV-2-associated. Using the MIRA data, each spike-specific TCR was mapped to the spike region that the TCR reacts to and placed in a CD4 or CD8 class. Log10-transformed breadth and depth values were compared by one-way ANOVA with Sidak's multiple comparisons tests. In TCRdb, the immuneACCESS table is reduced to in-frame sequences with V and J assigned. These tables do not hold every clone; where another copy was compared, an unresolved V gene accounts for under half, and the others remain unexplained. The D gene and trimming were derived from the DNA, and the V and J assignments and clone size from that table. The sample records 100,000 or so clones, roughly 91% of which are singletons. The ten top clones hold 16% of the sample.

This TCR was sampled from an adult in good health. In this chain, TRBV5-4 is recombined with TRBJ2-3; a tentative D match to TRBD2 spans 7 bases. The sample in question was peripheral blood, obtained on day 0 of AZD1222 vaccination. CDR3 region: CASSLRGGALTDTQYF. The nucleotide sequence reads as follows: TGTGCCAGCAGCTTGCGAGGGGGGGCTCTCACAGATACGCAGTATTTT.